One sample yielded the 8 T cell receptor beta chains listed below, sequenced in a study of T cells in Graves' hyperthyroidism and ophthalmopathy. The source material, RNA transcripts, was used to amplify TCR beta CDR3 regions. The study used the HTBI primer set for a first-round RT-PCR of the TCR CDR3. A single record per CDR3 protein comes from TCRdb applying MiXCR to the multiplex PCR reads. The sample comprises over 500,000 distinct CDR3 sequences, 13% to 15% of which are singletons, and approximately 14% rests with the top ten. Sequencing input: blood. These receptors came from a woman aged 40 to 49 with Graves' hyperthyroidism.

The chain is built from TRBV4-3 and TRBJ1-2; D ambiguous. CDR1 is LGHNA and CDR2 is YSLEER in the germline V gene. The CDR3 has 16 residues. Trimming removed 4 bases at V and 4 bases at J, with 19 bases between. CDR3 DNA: TGCGCCAGCAGCCCAGAATCGGCTGAGGTTTCCTATGGCTACACCTTC. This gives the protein CASSPESAEVSYGYTF.

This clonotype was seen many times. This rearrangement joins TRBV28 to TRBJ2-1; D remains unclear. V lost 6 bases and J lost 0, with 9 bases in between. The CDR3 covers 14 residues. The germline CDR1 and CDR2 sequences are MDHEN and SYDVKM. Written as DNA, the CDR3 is TGTGCCAGCAGGACACAGAGCTCCTACAATGAGCAGTTCTTC. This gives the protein CASRTQSSYNEQFF. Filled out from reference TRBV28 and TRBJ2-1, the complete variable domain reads DVKVTQSSRYLVKRTGEKVFLECVQDMDHENMFWYRQDPGLGLRLIYFSYDVKMKEKGDIPEGYSVSREKKERFSLILESASTNQTSMYLCASRTQSSYNEQFFGPGTRLTVL.

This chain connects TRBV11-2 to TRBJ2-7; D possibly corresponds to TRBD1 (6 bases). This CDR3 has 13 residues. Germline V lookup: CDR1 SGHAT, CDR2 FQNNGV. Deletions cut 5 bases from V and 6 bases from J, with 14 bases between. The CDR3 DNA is TGTGCCAGCAGCGAAAACAGGGTCGGCGAGCAGTACTTC. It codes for CASSENRVGEQYF. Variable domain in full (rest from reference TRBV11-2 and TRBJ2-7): EAGVAQSPRYKIIEKRQSVAFWCNPISGHATLYWYQQILGQGPKLLIQFQNNGVVDDSQLPKDRFSAERLKGVDSTLKIQPAKLEDSAVYLCASSENRVGEQYFGPGTRLTVT.

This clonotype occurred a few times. Here the CDR3 reads CASSLLQGQSYGYTF. CDR3 coding DNA: TGTGCCAGCAGCTTACTCCAGGGGCAGAGCTATGGCTACACCTTC. The rearrangement joins TRBV5-6 to TRBJ1-2; D may be TRBD1 (6 bases). CDR3 length equals 15 residues. Trimming took off 2 bases at V and 4 bases at J, with 15 bases between the two ends. Germline V CDR1 and CDR2: SGHDT, YYEEEE.

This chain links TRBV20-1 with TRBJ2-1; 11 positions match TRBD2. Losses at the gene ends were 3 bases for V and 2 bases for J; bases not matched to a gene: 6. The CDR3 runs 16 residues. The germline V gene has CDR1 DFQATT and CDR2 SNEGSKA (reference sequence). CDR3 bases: TGCAGTGCTAGTGGTTTGACTAGCGGGACCTACAATGAGCAGTTCTTC. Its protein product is CSASGLTSGTYNEQFF.

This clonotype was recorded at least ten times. CDR3 in DNA: TGTGCCTGGAGTCCAAGAGGGACAGGGGTATCCTACGAGCAGTACTTC. This gives the protein CAWSPRGTGVSYEQYF. The rearrangement joins TRBV30 to TRBJ2-7; TRBD1 matches at 10 bases. V was clipped by 2 bases and J by 1 base; unmatched bases: 8. CDR3 size: 16 residues. Germline loops: CDR1 GTSNPN, CDR2 SVGIG (reference sequence).

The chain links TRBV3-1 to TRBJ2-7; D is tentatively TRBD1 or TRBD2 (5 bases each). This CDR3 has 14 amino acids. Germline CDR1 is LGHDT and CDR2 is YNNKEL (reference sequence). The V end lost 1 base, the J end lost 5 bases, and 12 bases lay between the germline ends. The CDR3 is CASSQVLGVHEQYF. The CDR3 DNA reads TGTGCCAGCAGCCAAGTGTTGGGGGTGCACGAGCAGTACTTC.

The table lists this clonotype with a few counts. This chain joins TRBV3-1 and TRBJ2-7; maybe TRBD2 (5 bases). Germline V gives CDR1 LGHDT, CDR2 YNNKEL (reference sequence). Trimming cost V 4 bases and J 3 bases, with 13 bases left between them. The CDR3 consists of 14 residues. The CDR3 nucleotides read TGTGCCAGCAGCCTCCAGGACTTCGGCTACGAGCAGTACTTC. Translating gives CASSLQDFGYEQYF.